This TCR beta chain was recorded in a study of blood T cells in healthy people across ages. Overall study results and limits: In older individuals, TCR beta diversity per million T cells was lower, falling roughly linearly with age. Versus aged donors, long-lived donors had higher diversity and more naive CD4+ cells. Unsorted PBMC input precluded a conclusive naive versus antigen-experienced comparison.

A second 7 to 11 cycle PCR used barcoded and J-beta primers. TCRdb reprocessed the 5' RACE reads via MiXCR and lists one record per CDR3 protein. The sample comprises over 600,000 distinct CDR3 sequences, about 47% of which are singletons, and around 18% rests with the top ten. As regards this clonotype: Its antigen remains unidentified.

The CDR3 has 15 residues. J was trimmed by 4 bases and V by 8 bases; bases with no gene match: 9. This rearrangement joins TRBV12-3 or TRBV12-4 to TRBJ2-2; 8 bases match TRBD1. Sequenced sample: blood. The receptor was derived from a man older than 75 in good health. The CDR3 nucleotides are TGTGCCAGCGAAAAAAACGGACAGGGCACCGGGGAGCTGTTTTTT. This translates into CASEKNGQGTGELFF.